These 19 T cell receptor beta chains share one sample of origin, sequenced in a study of OX40 agonist ivuxolimab in advanced cancers. Measured with immunoSEQ multiplex PCR; TCRdb has only the in-frame clones, and not every one. Here the sample spans about 30,000 clones, about 86% being singletons. Sequencing was performed on CD4+ or CD8+ T cells sorted from blood, taken in a trial of the OX40 agonist ivuxolimab. These receptors all stem from an adult with an advanced solid tumor such as melanoma, head and neck, liver or kidney cancer.

The chain carries TRBV4-2 and TRBJ2-3; D call uncertain. In germline, CDR1 is LGHNA, CDR2 YNFKEQ. V was shortened by 0 bases and J by 2 bases, with 6 bases between the two germline ends. There are 14 residues in the CDR3. Here the CDR3 DNA reads TGTGCCAGCAGCCAAGATCGGGTCACAGATACGCAGTATTTT. As protein: CASSQDRVTDTQYF.

V and J are TRBV27 and TRBJ1-1, with a possible D match to TRBD1 (5 bases). Germline lookup yields CDR1 MNHEY and CDR2 SMNVEV (reference sequence). Deletions cut 10 bases from V and 2 bases from J, with 17 bases between. The CDR3 loop spans 14 amino acids. The CDR3: CAIRWGIGNTEAFF. The CDR3 DNA is TGTGCCATCCGATGGGGGATAGGTAACACTGAAGCTTTCTTT.

With regard to this clone: Its ends do not fully match the called genes, so a read error is possible. The chain links TRBV14 to TRBJ1-2; no clear D gene. This CDR3 is 13 amino acids long. Looked up from germline, CDR1 is SGHDN and CDR2 is FVKESK. This CDR3 is CASSQGRPDGYTF. DNA for the CDR3: TGTGCCAGCAGCCAAGGTCGCCCGGATGGCTACACTTTC.

As concerns this clone: This sample includes further DNA sequences coding for the same CDR3. The V call is TRBV7-8, the J call TRBJ1-2; D not resolved. Germline lookup yields CDR1 SGHVS and CDR2 FQNEAQ. V lost 1 base to trimming and J lost 0 bases, with 6 bases between them. The CDR3 is made up of 14 amino acids. The CDR3 bases are TGTGCCAGCAGCTTAGGGAGTGCTAACTATGGCTACACCTTC. Translating it yields CASSLGSANYGYTF.

Notes on this clone: In the same sample, other DNA sequences code for this CDR3. The chain recombines TRBV5-1 with TRBJ2-7; D gene uncertain. The CDR3 is 13 amino acids. Trimming stripped 0 bases from V and 0 bases from J, with 4 bases between. CDR1 and CDR2 (germline): SGHRS, YFSETQ. For the CDR3, the DNA is TGCGCCAGCAGCTTGGCTAGCTCCTACGAGCAGTACTTC. It codes for CASSLASSYEQYF. The whole variable domain, remainder taken from reference TRBV5-1 and TRBJ2-7, is KAGVTQTPRYLIKTRGQQVTLSCSPISGHRSVSWYQQTPGQGLQFLFEYFSETQRNKGNFPGRFSGRQFSNSRSEMNVSTLELGDSALYLCASSLASSYEQYFGPGTRLTVT.

The rearrangement joins TRBV6-5 to TRBJ2-3, with 7 bases aligning to TRBD2. Looked up from germline, CDR1 is MNHEY and CDR2 is SVGAGI. The V gene end was trimmed by 2 bases and the J gene end by 4 bases; junction bases not matched to a gene: 6. This CDR3 contains 15 residues. Here the CDR3 DNA reads TGTGCCAGCAGTTACGGCGCGGGGGTTGCAGATACGCAGTATTTT. Its protein product is CASSYGAGVADTQYF.

V is TRBV2 and J is TRBJ2-7, with D possibly TRBD2 on 6 matching bases. The germline CDR1 and CDR2 sequences are SNHLY and FYNNEI. This CDR3 is built from 15 residues. The V end was cut by 1 base, the J end by 3 bases, with 13 bases between. The CDR3 region is CASSEGAGTGYEQYF. CDR3 in DNA: TGTGCCAGCAGTGAAGGGGCGGGGACGGGCTACGAGCAGTACTTC. Full variable domain (remainder filled in from reference TRBV2 and TRBJ2-7): EPEVTQTPSHQVTQMGQEVILRCVPISNHLYFYWYRQILGQKVEFLVSFYNNEISEKSEIFDDQFSVERPDGSNFTLKIRSTKLEDSAMYFCASSEGAGTGYEQYFGPGTRLTVT.

This clone was seen only once. The rearrangement joins TRBV6-1 to TRBJ1-1; 9 nucleotides match TRBD1. V gave up 10 bases and J gave up 1 base; unmatched junction bases: 4. The CDR3 covers 13 residues. Germline V gene data show CDR1 as MNHNS and CDR2 as SASEGT. The CDR3 DNA sequence: TGTGCCACGGACAGGGGAGAGAACACTGAAGCTTTCTTT. It encodes CATDRGENTEAFF.

The genes are TRBV2 and TRBJ2-7; 7 bases agree with TRBD1. The germline CDR1 and CDR2 sequences are SNHLY and FYNNEI. The V gene end was trimmed by 4 bases and the J gene end by 2 bases; junction bases not matched to a gene: 14. This CDR3 is 17 amino acids long. The CDR3 DNA reads as TGTGCCAGCAGTGGGCACCGTGACAGGGCTGGTGCCTACGAGCAGTACTTC. This sequence encodes CASSGHRDRAGAYEQYF.

V is TRBV5-1 and J is TRBJ2-5; TRBD2 agrees at 10 bases. Germline CDR1 reads SGHRS; CDR2 reads YFSETQ. This CDR3 has 16 residues. The V and J ends lost 3 bases and 0 bases, in that order; junction bases with no gene match: 5. The CDR3 loop is CASSSVLAGYQETQYF. CDR3 in DNA: TGCGCCAGCAGCTCAGTACTAGCGGGGTACCAAGAGACCCAGTACTTC.

The rearrangement uses TRBV7-8 and TRBJ2-7; 11 bases map to TRBD2. There are 16 residues in the CDR3. The V and J ends lost 5 bases and 0 bases, in that order; junction bases with no gene match: 6. Germline CDR1 SGHVS, CDR2 FQNEAQ. CDR3 DNA sequence: TGTGCCAGCAGCCCATCTAGCGGGGGGCTCTCCTACGAGCAGTACTTC. Amino acids: CASSPSSGGLSYEQYF.

V is TRBV4-1 and J is TRBJ2-7; a weak D match, TRBD1 (7 bases). V lost 0 bases and J lost 3, with 12 bases in between. CDR1 is MGHRA, CDR2 YSYEKL, per germline. CDR3 length equals 15 residues. The CDR3 region has the DNA TGCGCCAGCAGCCAAGACAGACAGGGACTCTACGAGCAGTACTTC. Translated: CASSQDRQGLYEQYF.

V gene TRBV19 combines with J gene TRBJ1-6, with 8 bases that match TRBD1. Germline V CDR1 and CDR2: LNHDA, SQIVND (reference sequence). After removal of 5 bases from V and 7 bases from J, the junction contained 4 bases not matched to a gene. The CDR3 covers 14 residues. The CDR3 coding sequence is TGTGCCAGTAGTTTGACAGGGGCAAATTCACCCCTCCACTTT. This gives the protein CASSLTGANSPLHF.

A few counts support this clone. The chain is built from TRBV27 and TRBJ1-4; 8 nucleotides line up with TRBD1. With 7 bases clipped from V and 6 bases from J, the junction kept 4 bases outside the gene matches. The CDR3 consists of 13 residues. Germline V gene sequence: CDR1 MNHEY, CDR2 SMNVEV (reference sequence). The CDR3 coding sequence is TGTGCCAGCACCTCACAGGGGGATGAAAAACTGTTTTTT. It yields the protein CASTSQGDEKLFF.

This chain joins TRBV21-1 and TRBJ2-4; whether TRBD1, the table's D call, matches the DNA was not checked. TRBV21-1 is a documented pseudogene. The CDR3 totals 13 residues. Here the CDR3 reads CAAPGQVKNIQYF. In DNA, the CDR3 is TGTGCCGCCCCGGGACAGGTTAAAAACATTCAGTACTTC.

This chain links TRBV7-6 with TRBJ1-3; no reliable D call. In germline, CDR1 is SGHVS, CDR2 FNYEAQ. The CDR3 contains 11 residues. V lost 5 bases, J lost 3 bases, and 2 bases lay in between. CDR3 nucleotides: TGTGCCAGCAGCCTTGGAAACACCATATATTTT. It is translated as CASSLGNTIYF.

The rearrangement uses TRBV27 and TRBJ2-2; unclear D gene. Germline values: CDR1 MNHEY, CDR2 SMNVEV (reference sequence). The CDR3 extends over 13 amino acids. Trimming removed 5 bases from V and 8 bases from J, with 12 bases in between. CDR3 loop: CASSPPAGGELFF. As DNA, the CDR3 is TGTGCCAGCAGTCCTCCGGCCGGAGGGGAGCTGTTTTTT.

V and J are TRBV5-4 and TRBJ2-7; weak D call: TRBD2 (7 bases). The CDR3 contains 17 residues. Looked up from germline, CDR1 is SGHNT and CDR2 is YYREEE (reference sequence). Trimming took off 1 base at V and 3 bases at J, with 20 bases between the two ends. CDR3 bases: TGTGCCAGCAGCTTGTCGGGGTCTGGGGGGGCCTACTACGAGCAGTACTTC. Its protein is CASSLSGSGGAYYEQYF.

This clone was observed a handful of times. The chain recombines TRBV5-1 with TRBJ2-7; possibly TRBD1 or TRBD2 for D (5 bases each). With 4 bases removed from V and 6 bases from J, the gap between germline ends came to 17 bases. CDR3 size: 14 residues. Germline V gene sequence: CDR1 SGHRS, CDR2 YFSETQ. For the CDR3, the DNA is TGCGCCAGCAGCCCCTATCGGGCAGGGACCGAGCAGTACTTC. It is translated as CASSPYRAGTEQYF.